This T cell receptor (beta chain) was captured by sequencing in a study of shared clonotypes between healthy human individuals. Study results and caveats: Sequencing depth was expected to influence donor clonotype sharing. A limitation of the genetic and exposure-history diversity represented arose from few donors.

Sequencing was performed with immunoSEQ multiplex PCR; in TCRdb, only in-frame clones are kept and a portion is missing. The repertoire includes 600,000 to 700,000 clones, approximately 73% of them detected once, and around 1.8% sits in the top ten. Subsets obtained from CD4+ cells comprised CD45RA+ naive and CD45RA-negative memory cells. The ends were cut back, 6 bases at V and 2 bases at J, with 6 bases in the middle. Germline CDR1 is ENHRY and CDR2 is SYGVKD. The CDR3 spans 12 residues. Points on this clone: Its antigen remains unknown.

The chain carries TRBV10-3 and TRBJ2-3; D could derive from TRBD1 or TRBD2 (5 bases each). The source of this sequence is a woman aged 30 to 39 in good health. The sample taken for sequencing was memory CD4+ T cells sorted from blood. Subset meaning: CD45RA-negative fraction. The CDR3 protein is CAIRGTTDTQYF. The CDR3 coding sequence is TGTGCCATCAGGGGGACCACAGATACGCAGTATTTT.